A selection of T cell receptor beta chains follows, all from one sample in a study of CD8 T cells in ankylosing spondylitis. TCRdb analysed the 5' RACE reads with MiXCR anew, one entry per CDR3 protein. The data hold around 130,000 distinct CDR3 sequences, with about a tenth observed a single time. What was sequenced was blood, either unsorted or a sorted T cell fraction (not recorded which). The receptors here all came from a male donor with ankylosing spondylitis or in good health (not recorded which). Each CDR3 is given without its conserved first and last residue.

J gene	V gene	CDR3 length	CDR3 protein
TRBJ1-5	TRBV30	11	AWSAGALQPQH
TRBJ1-4	TRBV20-1	11	SAMTGVFEKLF
TRBJ2-1	TRBV14	12	ASSQSNPYNEQF
TRBJ2-7	TRBV7-2	13	ASSFSGTSGYEQY
TRBJ2-7	TRBV15	12	ATSTSGSAYEQY
TRBJ2-3	TRBV20-1	12	SARTGPSTDTQY
TRBJ2-1	TRBV20-1	11	SGQLAGYNEQF
TRBJ2-1	TRBV5-5	11	ASSLADGQGRF
TRBJ2-3	TRBV15	12	ATSVRDGTDTQY
TRBJ2-2	TRBV19	11	ASSRDFTGELF
TRBJ1-4	TRBV20-1	13	SATRTGYDNEKLF
TRBJ2-3	TRBV5-1	13	ASSFTSGSTDTQY
TRBJ2-3	TRBV20-1	11	SASYSRTDTQY
TRBJ2-7	TRBV28	13	ASSLGGLLFYEQY
TRBJ2-3	TRBV9	14	ASSVGSGASTDTQY
TRBJ1-4	TRBV12-3/TRBV12-4	12	ASSQTVGDEKLF
TRBJ2-1	TRBV29-1	11	SVSLSNYNEQF
TRBJ1-6	TRBV10-3	13	AISDHGTTRSPLH
TRBJ1-3	TRBV7-8	14	ASSFMETVAGNTIY
TRBJ2-3	TRBV4-3	15	ASSQVATTLAPDTQY
TRBJ1-2	TRBV7-2	13	ASSLKGAQISGYT
TRBJ1-5	TRBV20-1	12	SALKGYSNQPQH
TRBJ2-7	TRBV29-1	11	SVEDGGRAGQY
TRBJ1-5	TRBV28	10	ASTPLGEPQH
TRBJ1-2	TRBV20-1	13	SARDLRTVDYGYT
TRBJ2-7	TRBV20-1	11	SARVGVLYEQY
TRBJ2-7	TRBV7-8	13	ASSLNPGLTYEQY
TRBJ1-2	TRBV5-6	14	ASSLRPTRTNYGYT
TRBJ2-7	TRBV10-3	10	AISTSSYEQY
TRBJ2-2	TRBV6-1	14	ASRPYGTGNTGELF
TRBJ1-5	TRBV20-1	15	SARDFRRTGLGQPQH
TRBJ2-7	TRBV29-1	12	SVVLSGRVYEQY
TRBJ2-7	TRBV29-1	13	SVEEGGTGVGEQY
TRBJ2-5	TRBV12-3/TRBV12-4	11	ASSWAGEETQY
TRBJ2-7	TRBV29-1	12	SVYEGGSIYEQY
TRBJ1-1	TRBV19	10	ASRRKATEAF
TRBJ2-3	TRBV15	14	ATSRPGSIHGDTQY
TRBJ2-7	TRBV7-9	14	ASSLYRTGNSYEQY
TRBJ1-3	TRBV29-1	11	SVGLSSGNTIY